A single T cell receptor beta chain is shown here with its context. Its antigen remains unidentified. Sequencing libraries made from TCR beta cDNA carried unique molecular identifiers. TCRdb itself ran the PCR reads through MiXCR, one entry per CDR3 protein. In the table there are hundreds of thousands of distinct CDR3 sequences, less than 35% of which are singletons. These data belong to a study of post-analysis software for immune sequencing data. Findings and limits, study-wide: Under the F measure, samples that were prepared in one batch clustered strongly together. Compared with controls, patients had more of about 5 TRBV segments, including TRBV5-6, TRBV5-1 and TRBV20-1.

The CDR3 covers 15 residues. Germline assignment: CDR1 SGHNT and CDR2 YENEEA. The TCR was taken from a girl under 18 with multiple sclerosis. The chain links TRBV11-3 to TRBJ2-1; D remains unclear. The end of the DNA is better explained by TRBJ2-7, so the J call may be wrong. Material for sequencing was blood. The CDR3 here is CASSLVNSLTYEQYF. CDR3 coding DNA: TGTGCCAGCAGCTTAGTGAACAGCCTGACCTACGAGCAGTACTTC.